This passage covers 26 T cell receptor beta chains from one sample sequenced in a study of blood T cell repertoires in COVID-19. Assay: immunoSEQ multiplex PCR; the TCRdb copy retains only in-frame clones and omits some. The profile covers roughly 91,000 clones, with over 60% appearing a single time and approximately 6.8% taken by the ten largest. Sequenced input: peripheral blood. These receptors were collected from a man aged 70-80 years with acute or convalescent COVID-19.

The chain joins TRBV11-2 to TRBJ2-2; D is unresolved. The CDR3 totals 12 residues. Per the germline V gene, CDR1 is SGHAT and CDR2 is FQNNGV. Trimming cost V 1 base and J 8 bases, with 5 bases left between them. The CDR3 bases are TGTGCCAGCAGCTTAGTAGTGGGGGAGCTGTTTTTT. It yields the protein CASSLVVGELFF.

V usage is TRBV14 and J usage is TRBJ2-2, with D unclear. The CDR3 loop spans 14 amino acids. Between the trimmed V and J ends, which lost 1 base and 1 base, there was a span of 4 bases. Looked up from germline, CDR1 is SGHDN and CDR2 is FVKESK. In nucleotides, the CDR3 is TGTGCCAGCAGCCAAGTTCGGAACACCGGGGAGCTGTTTTTT. Its protein product is CASSQVRNTGELFF.

This clone has only a few counts. This sequence joins TRBV12-3 or TRBV12-4 and TRBJ1-6, with D possibly TRBD1 on 6 matching bases. The CDR3 extends over 13 amino acids. The ends were cut back, 7 bases at V and 10 bases at J, with 14 bases in the middle. CDR3 sequence (DNA): TGTGCCAGCACTCAACAGGGCCGCTCACCCCTCCACTTT. The encoded protein is CASTQQGRSPLHF.

The rearrangement uses TRBV24-1 and TRBJ2-3, with D perhaps TRBD2 (6 bases). V lost 5 bases to trimming and J lost 4 bases, with 27 bases between them. The CDR3 has 19 residues. Germline V gives CDR1 KGHDR, CDR2 SFDVKD. CDR3 protein: CATSAAGRYSGVQADTQYF. The DNA for the CDR3 is TGTGCCACCAGTGCGGCGGGAAGATATAGTGGAGTCCAGGCAGATACGCAGTATTTT.

For the CDR3, the DNA is TGTGCCAGCAGCTCTTATCGTATAGAGACCCAGTACTTC. Translating gives CASSSYRIETQYF. This sequence joins TRBV7-2 and TRBJ2-5; unclear D gene. The V gene's germline CDR1 is SGHTA and CDR2 FQGNSA. Trimming cost V 4 bases and J 4 bases, with 10 bases left between them. The CDR3 loop spans 13 amino acids. Variable domain in full (rest from reference TRBV7-2 and TRBJ2-5): GAGVSQSPSNKVTEKGKDVELRCDPISGHTALYWYRQSLGQGLEFLIYFQGNSAPDKSGLPSDRFSAERTGGSVSTLTIQRTQQEDSAVYLCASSSYRIETQYFGPGTRLLVL.

The chain has TRBV7-9 and TRBJ2-7, with D unclear. The V end lost 4 bases, the J end lost 4 bases, and 14 bases lay between the germline ends. The CDR3 has 14 residues. Germline CDR1 reads SEHNR; CDR2 reads FQNEAQ (reference sequence). DNA of the CDR3: TGTGCCAGCAGCTCCACCGGTAGCACATACGAGCAGTACTTC. Protein: CASSSTGSTYEQYF.

The rearrangement links TRBV14 to TRBJ2-3, with TRBD1 matching over 10 bases. The germline V gene has CDR1 SGHDN and CDR2 FVKESK. The CDR3 runs 17 residues. Germline trimming cut 0 bases from V and 4 bases from J; bases unmatched to any gene: 7. The CDR3 loop reads CASSQDLGQGIADTQYF. CDR3 sequence (DNA): TGTGCCAGCAGCCAAGATTTGGGACAGGGGATCGCAGATACGCAGTATTTT.

The chain recombines TRBV14 with TRBJ1-1; D gene ambiguous. V was pared by 1 base and J by 6 bases, with 18 bases between. This CDR3 comprises 16 residues. Germline loops: CDR1 SGHDN, CDR2 FVKESK. The CDR3 sequence: CASSQGHEVGWAEAFF. The CDR3 DNA reads as TGTGCCAGCAGCCAAGGACACGAAGTGGGTTGGGCTGAAGCTTTCTTT.

This CDR3 is CASSPGGVRGTEAFF. The CDR3 nucleotides read TGCGCCAGCAGCCCGGGCGGGGTGAGGGGCACTGAAGCTTTCTTT. V and J are TRBV5-1 and TRBJ1-1, with D perhaps matching TRBD1 (5 bases). This CDR3 contains 15 residues. Per germline, CDR1 SGHRS and CDR2 YFSETQ. V dropped 4 bases and J dropped 4 bases, with 17 bases sitting between them.

The chain employs TRBV4-2 and TRBJ2-3, with 11 bases fitting TRBD2. J lost 0 bases, V lost 0 bases, and 11 bases had no gene match. The germline V gene has CDR1 LGHNA and CDR2 YNFKEQ. The CDR3 loop spans 20 amino acids. The CDR3: CASSQDLPASGGSSTDTQYF. The CDR3 region has the DNA TGTGCCAGCAGCCAAGATCTTCCGGCTAGCGGGGGGTCGAGCACAGATACGCAGTATTTT.

The J gene is TRBJ2-3, the V gene TRBV19, with D tentatively TRBD1 (6 bases). This CDR3 is 13 amino acids long. Germline V gene lookup returns CDR1 LNHDA and CDR2 SQIVND (reference sequence). The V end lost 3 bases, the J end lost 12 bases, and 16 bases lay between the germline ends. In nucleotides, the CDR3 is TGTGCCAGTAGTATCGGGACACATCGAGGTCAGTATTTT. It encodes CASSIGTHRGQYF.

The CDR3 region is CASSLGDGANVLTF. CDR3 sequence (DNA): TGTGCCAGCAGCTTGGGAGACGGGGCCAACGTCCTGACTTTC. The chain joins TRBV7-2 to TRBJ2-6, with a possible D match to TRBD2 (5 bases). This CDR3 has 14 amino acids. The germline V gene encodes CDR1 SGHTA and CDR2 FQGNSA. Trimming removed 3 bases from V and 4 bases from J, with 7 bases in between.

This chain links TRBV19 with TRBJ2-3; 8 bases map to TRBD1. CDR3 size: 15 residues. V gave up 5 bases and J gave up 6 bases; unmatched junction bases: 10. From germline, CDR1 is LNHDA and CDR2 SQIVND (reference sequence). The CDR3 sequence: CASSPDRGSSDTQYF. CDR3 coding DNA: TGTGCCAGTAGTCCCGACAGGGGAAGTTCGGATACGCAGTATTTT.

The rearrangement uses TRBV2 and TRBJ1-4, with D tentatively TRBD1 (6 bases). CDR1 and CDR2 from the germline V gene are SNHLY and FYNNEI. V shed 0 bases and J shed 3 bases, with 11 bases lying between them. This CDR3 comprises 16 residues. The CDR3 sequence is CASSEAVTGPNEKLFF. The CDR3 DNA reads TGTGCCAGCAGTGAAGCCGTAACAGGGCCTAATGAAAAACTGTTTTTT.

The chain has TRBV5-6 and TRBJ1-5, with D possibly matching TRBD1 (5 bases). V was trimmed by 4 bases and J by 4 bases, leaving 15 bases between them. The germline CDR1 and CDR2 sequences are SGHDT and YYEEEE. The CDR3 totals 15 residues. CDR3 loop: CASSGGTEPNQPQHF. As DNA, the CDR3 is TGTGCCAGCAGCGGGGGGACGGAGCCTAATCAGCCCCAGCATTTT.

In DNA form, the CDR3 reads TGCGCCAGCAGTCTCCAGGGGCTCACAGATACGCAGTATTTT. Amino acids: CASSLQGLTDTQYF. V usage is TRBV4-1 and J usage is TRBJ2-3; possibly TRBD1 for D (6 bases). V was pared by 6 bases and J by 2 bases, with 12 bases between. From germline, CDR1 is MGHRA and CDR2 YSYEKL. This CDR3 comprises 14 residues.

V and J are TRBV7-8 and TRBJ1-2; the D is unclear. The V end was cut by 7 bases, the J end by 4 bases, with 16 bases between. The CDR3 runs to 14 residues. Germline CDR1 and CDR2: SGHVS and FQNEAQ. DNA for the CDR3: TGTGCCAGCATCCAAGGAACAGAACTCTATGGCTACACCTTC. This codes for CASIQGTELYGYTF.

This clone was detected only once. V and J are TRBV27 and TRBJ2-7, with D perhaps matching TRBD1 (5 bases). Germline V gene data show CDR1 as MNHEY and CDR2 as SMNVEV (reference sequence). The CDR3 length is 18 residues. V was trimmed by 2 bases and J by 0 bases, leaving 20 bases between them. The CDR3 here is CASSLNGQGIRASYEQYF. CDR3 DNA: TGTGCCAGCAGTTTAAATGGGCAGGGAATTAGGGCCTCCTACGAGCAGTACTTC.

This chain links TRBV28 with TRBJ1-3, with 8 bases identical to TRBD1. In germline, CDR1 is MDHEN, CDR2 SYDVKM. J gave up 1 base and V 6 bases, and 11 bases lay outside the gene matches. This CDR3 comprises 17 residues. Here the CDR3 reads CASREFTGGNSGNTIYF. CDR3 DNA: TGTGCCAGCAGGGAATTCACAGGGGGGAATTCTGGAAACACCATATATTTT.

The chain uses TRBV3-1 (or the pseudogene TRBV3-2) and TRBJ1-1, with D hard to call. The CDR3 runs to 13 residues. The germline gives CDR1 LGHDT, CDR2 YNNKEL (reference sequence). V lost 4 bases and J lost 6, with 12 bases in between. CDR3 protein: CASSPPMGAEAFF. Here the CDR3 DNA reads TGTGCCAGCAGCCCGCCAATGGGAGCTGAAGCTTTCTTT.

This rearrangement joins TRBV2 to TRBJ2-7; 8 bases map to TRBD1. From germline, CDR1 is SNHLY and CDR2 FYNNEI. The CDR3 contains 13 residues. CDR3 sequence reads: CASSELVSGQVSV. The DNA for the CDR3 is TGTGCCAGCAGTGAATTGGTGTCGGGACAGGTTTCGGTC.

This chain links TRBV28 with TRBJ1-2, with D possibly TRBD1 on 5 matching bases. Germline CDR1 and CDR2: MDHEN and SYDVKM. Trimming cost V 6 bases and J 4 bases, with 27 bases left between them. The CDR3 consists of 18 residues. The CDR3 loop reads CASSLTGLGTPLGYGYTF. The CDR3 nucleotides are TGTGCCAGCAGCTTAACAGGCTTGGGAACCCCCTTAGGCTATGGCTACACCTTC.

The J gene is TRBJ1-6, the V gene TRBV19; TRBD1 aligns across 9 bases. Trimming removed 4 bases from V and 8 bases from J; junction bases left unmatched: 9. The CDR3 spans 16 residues. CDR1 is LNHDA and CDR2 is SQIVND in the germline V gene (reference sequence). This chain's CDR3 is CASSTRTGAIHSPLHF. In nucleotides, the CDR3 is TGTGCCAGTAGTACCCGGACAGGGGCTATACATTCACCCCTCCACTTT.

In this sample, this clone turned up a few times. The gene calls are TRBV28 and TRBJ2-2; D gene uncertain. Germline CDR1 reads MDHEN; CDR2 reads SYDVKM. The CDR3 runs to 12 residues. Trimming stripped 5 bases from V and 5 bases from J, with 6 bases between. The CDR3 DNA follows: TGTGCCAGCAGTCTACGGACCGGGGAGCTGTTTTTT. Amino acid sequence: CASSLRTGELFF.

The genes are TRBV21-1 and TRBJ1-5; TRBD1 is the table's D call and was not checked against the DNA. TRBV21-1 is listed as a pseudogene. This CDR3 has 16 amino acids. The CDR3, as DNA: TGTGCCAGCAGCAAAGGCGCCAGGGGAAGCAATCAGCCCCAGCATTTT. Protein product: CASSKGARGSNQPQHF.

V gene TRBV18 combines with J gene TRBJ2-5; 11 bases line up with TRBD2. CDR1 is KGHSH and CDR2 is LQKENI in the germline V gene. The CDR3 length is 15 residues. Trimming took 5 bases from V and 1 from J; bases not matched to a gene: 3. The CDR3 DNA reads TGTGCCAGCTCAGCGACTAGCGGGGTCCAAGAGACCCAGTACTTC. Amino acid sequence: CASSATSGVQETQYF.